This TCR beta chain was found in a study of blood T cells in healthy people across ages. General observations from the study: Fewer expanded clones and more diversity marked long-lived versus aged donors.

For this clonotype: Its antigen is unidentified.

Primed by a sample-barcoded 5' primer and a J-beta primer mix, a second PCR proceeded for about 6 to 12 cycles. TCRdb independently ran MiXCR on the 5' RACE reads; one entry per CDR3 protein. The data hold some 1.7 million distinct CDR3 sequences, with under 30% observed a single time. Trimming took off 0 bases at V and 5 bases at J, with 10 bases between the two ends. Looked up from germline, CDR1 is SGHVS and CDR2 is FNYEAQ. This CDR3 contains 14 residues. This clonotype originated in a woman in her 30s in good health. The V call is TRBV7-6, the J call TRBJ2-5; TRBD2 is a possible D gene (5 bases). The sequenced material came from blood. Here the CDR3 DNA reads TGTGCCAGCAGCTTAGCGGTACTAGGGGAGACCCAGTACTTC. Translation: CASSLAVLGETQYF.